This T cell receptor (beta chain) is from a study of shared clonotypes between healthy human individuals. This CDR3 has 18 amino acids. The germline V gene has CDR1 MDHEN and CDR2 SYDVKM. Germline trimming cut 3 bases from V and 2 bases from J; bases unmatched to any gene: 15. Findings and limits, study-wide: Shared clonotypes across all four donors exceeded non-shared ones in generation probability.

Sequencing was performed with immunoSEQ multiplex PCR; in TCRdb, only in-frame clones are kept and a portion is missing. The sample includes about 2.3 million clones, roughly 92% of them seen just once. In its sample, this clone was seen once. Its target is unknown. The source is a man aged 18 to 29 in good health. Some clones in this sample may be carry-over from other donors' samples. The chain couples TRBV28 to TRBJ1-2; 7 bases align to TRBD1. The sample taken for sequencing was naive CD4+ T cells from PBMCs. The subset is: CD45RA+ positively selected. The CDR3 is CASSFRFPAYRGNYGYTF. DNA of the CDR3: TGTGCCAGCAGTTTTCGGTTCCCAGCCTACAGGGGAAACTATGGCTACACCTTC.